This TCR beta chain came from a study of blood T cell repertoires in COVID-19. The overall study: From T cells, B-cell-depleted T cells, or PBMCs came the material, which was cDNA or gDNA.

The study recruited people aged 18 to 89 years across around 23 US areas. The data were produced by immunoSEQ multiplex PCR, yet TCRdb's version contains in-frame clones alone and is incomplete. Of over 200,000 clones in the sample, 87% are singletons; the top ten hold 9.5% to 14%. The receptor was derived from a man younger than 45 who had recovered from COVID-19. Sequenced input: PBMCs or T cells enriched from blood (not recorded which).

CDR3 amino acids: CASSQDRNYGYTF. CDR3 DNA: TGTGCCAGCAGTCAGGACAGGAACTATGGCTACACCTTC. V gene TRBV27 combines with J gene TRBJ1-2, with 7 bases fitting TRBD1. Germline trimming cut 5 bases from V and 2 bases from J; bases unmatched to any gene: 2. The CDR3 runs 13 residues. CDR1 and CDR2 from the germline V gene are MNHEY and SMNVEV (reference sequence).